This TCR beta chain was profiled in a study of shared T cell receptors in the human thymus. The method was immunoSEQ multiplex PCR; TCRdb's version includes in-frame clones alone and lacks a portion of them. The repertoire consists of hundreds of thousands of clones, with roughly 90% occurring once and the leading ten covering about 0.01%. Trimming took 0 bases from V and 4 from J, leaving 15 bases between them. The germline gives CDR1 GTSNPN, CDR2 SVGIG (reference sequence). The CDR3 contains 15 residues. This clone was seen more than once but under ten times. These data also featured in a second study, about human thymus T cells. Turning to that study: Thymic material originated from resections removed in the course of corrective heart surgery. Reports from related research described highly overlapping thymic repertoires among unrelated individuals.

The receptor was isolated from a boy in the first two years of life with a congenital heart defect. Sequenced sample: thymocytes. The V and J genes are TRBV30 and TRBJ1-1, with a weak D call TRBD1 (5 bases). The CDR3 spells CAWSVPHTGGTEAFF. CDR3 sequence (DNA): TGTGCCTGGAGTGTACCCCATACAGGCGGCACTGAAGCTTTCTTT.